This T cell receptor (beta chain) was obtained from a study of lymphopenia after photon versus proton radiotherapy. CDR3 length: 15 amino acids. The ends were cut back, 1 base at V and 5 bases at J, with 13 bases in the middle. Germline V gene lookup returns CDR1 SGHDT and CDR2 YYEEEE. Broader study findings: Better survival with proton therapy was suggested as possible, not demonstrated. Under photons, naive T cells and diversity fell while effector/memory populations rose. Oligoclonal CD8+ Temra expansion after nadir drove photon patients' diversity drop. A bigger post-nadir fall in TCR diversity correlated inversely with survival time in deceased patients.

Comments on this clone: Its target is not known.

Sequencing used immunoSEQ multiplex PCR; TCRdb keeps in-frame clones, though not all of them. The sample yields 20,000 to 25,000 clones, 85% seen once. The J gene is TRBJ1-5, the V gene TRBV5-6; the D gene is possibly TRBD1 (6 bases). The TCR sequence derives from a man in his 60s with pancreatic cancer. Specimen: peripheral blood, collected from a patient treated with photon-based radiotherapy. CDR3 loop: CASSLMGGRDQPQHF. As DNA, the CDR3 is TGTGCCAGCAGCTTGATGGGGGGCCGAGATCAGCCCCAGCATTTT.